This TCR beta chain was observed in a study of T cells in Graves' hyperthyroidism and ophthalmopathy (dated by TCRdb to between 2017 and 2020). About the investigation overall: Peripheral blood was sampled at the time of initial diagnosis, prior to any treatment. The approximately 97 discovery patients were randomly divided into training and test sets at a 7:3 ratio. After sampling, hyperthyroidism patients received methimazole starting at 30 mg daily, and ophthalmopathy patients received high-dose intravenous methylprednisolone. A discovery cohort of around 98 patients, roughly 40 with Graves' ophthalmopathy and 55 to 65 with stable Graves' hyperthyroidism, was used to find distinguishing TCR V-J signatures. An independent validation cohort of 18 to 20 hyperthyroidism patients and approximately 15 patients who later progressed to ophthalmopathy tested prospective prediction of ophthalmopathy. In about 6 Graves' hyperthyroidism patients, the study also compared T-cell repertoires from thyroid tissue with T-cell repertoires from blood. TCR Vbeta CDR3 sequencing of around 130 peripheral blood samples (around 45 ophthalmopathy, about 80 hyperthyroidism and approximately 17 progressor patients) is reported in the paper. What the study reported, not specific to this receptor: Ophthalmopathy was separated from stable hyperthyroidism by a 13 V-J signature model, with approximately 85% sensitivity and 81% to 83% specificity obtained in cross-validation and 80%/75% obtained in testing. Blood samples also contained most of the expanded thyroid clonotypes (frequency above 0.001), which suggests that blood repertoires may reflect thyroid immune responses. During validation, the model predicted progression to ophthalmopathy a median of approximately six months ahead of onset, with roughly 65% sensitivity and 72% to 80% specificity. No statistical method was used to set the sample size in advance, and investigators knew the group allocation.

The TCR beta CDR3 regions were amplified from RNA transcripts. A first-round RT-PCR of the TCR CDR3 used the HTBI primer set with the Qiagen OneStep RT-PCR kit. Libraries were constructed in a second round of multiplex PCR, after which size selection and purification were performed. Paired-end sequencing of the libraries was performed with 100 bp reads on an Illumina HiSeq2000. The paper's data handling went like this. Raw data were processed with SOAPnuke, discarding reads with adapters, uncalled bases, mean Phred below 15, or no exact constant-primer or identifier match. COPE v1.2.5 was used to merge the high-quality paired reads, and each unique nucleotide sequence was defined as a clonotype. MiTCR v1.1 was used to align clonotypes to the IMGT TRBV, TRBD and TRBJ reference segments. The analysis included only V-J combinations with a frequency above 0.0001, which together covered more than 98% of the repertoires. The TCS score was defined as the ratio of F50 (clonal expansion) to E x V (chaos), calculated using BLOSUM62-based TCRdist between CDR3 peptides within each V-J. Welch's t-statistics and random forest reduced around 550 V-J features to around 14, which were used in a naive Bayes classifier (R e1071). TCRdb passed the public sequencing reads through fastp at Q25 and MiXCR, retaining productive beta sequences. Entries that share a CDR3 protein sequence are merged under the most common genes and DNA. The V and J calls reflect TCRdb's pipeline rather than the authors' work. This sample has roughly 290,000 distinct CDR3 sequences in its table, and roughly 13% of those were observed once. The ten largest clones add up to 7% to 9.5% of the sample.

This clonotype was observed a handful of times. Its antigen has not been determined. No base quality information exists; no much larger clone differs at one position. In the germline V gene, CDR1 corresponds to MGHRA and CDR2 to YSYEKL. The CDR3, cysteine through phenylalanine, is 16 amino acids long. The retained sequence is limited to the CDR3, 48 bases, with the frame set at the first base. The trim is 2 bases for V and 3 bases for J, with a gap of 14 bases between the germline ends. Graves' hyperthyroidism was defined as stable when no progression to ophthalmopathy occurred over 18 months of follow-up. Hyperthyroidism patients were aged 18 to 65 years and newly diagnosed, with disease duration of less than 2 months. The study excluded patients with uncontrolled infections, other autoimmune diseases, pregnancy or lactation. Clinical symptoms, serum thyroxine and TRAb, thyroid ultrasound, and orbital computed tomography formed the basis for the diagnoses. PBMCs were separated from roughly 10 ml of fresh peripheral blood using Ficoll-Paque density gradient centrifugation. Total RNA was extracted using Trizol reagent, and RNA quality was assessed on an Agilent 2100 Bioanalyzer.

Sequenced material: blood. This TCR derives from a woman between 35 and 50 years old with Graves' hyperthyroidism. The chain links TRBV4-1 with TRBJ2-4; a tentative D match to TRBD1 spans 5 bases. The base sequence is TGCGCCAGCAGCCAACCGTTCAGGGAAAACAAAAACATTCAGTACTTC. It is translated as CASSQPFRENKNIQYF.